This T cell receptor (beta chain) came from a study of blood T cell repertoires in COVID-19. Overall study: The United States, Italy and Spain were the sources of the acute and convalescent COVID-19 samples.

As originally analysed: From reference gene primer amplification, estimates of nucleated cell counts were derived. The protocol was immunoSEQ multiplex PCR, while the TCRdb copy is restricted to in-frame clones and leaves out a portion. V, J and clone size reflect that table, while D and trimming were determined from the DNA. The sample lists 250,000 or so clones; 85% to 95% were seen once. Researchers sorted participants into cohorts using their self-reported clinical history. Individuals in the exposed group had encountered a COVID-19 case within 2 weeks preceding study entry. The germline gives CDR1 LNHDA, CDR2 SQIVND (reference sequence). The CDR3 runs 16 residues. Trimming cost V 4 bases and J 1 base, with 13 bases left between them.

Sequences were obtained from PBMCs or T cells enriched from blood (not recorded which). The TCR was taken from a middle-aged man who had been exposed to COVID-19. J is TRBJ2-2 and V is TRBV19, with D tentatively TRBD1 (5 bases). This chain's CDR3 is CASSTPRQMNTGELFF. CDR3 bases: TGTGCCAGTAGTACCCCCCGACAGATGAACACCGGGGAGCTGTTTTTT.